This TCR beta chain was captured in a study of vaccination and CD4 T cells after COVID-19. Study background: Median time from second vaccine dose to sampling was roughly 65 days (14 to 241).

Cultured CD4+ T cells had their DNA profiled by the Oncomine TCR Beta short-read assay. TCRdb processed the PCR reads anew with MiXCR; each CDR3 protein has one entry. The data contain 7,000 to 7,500 distinct CDR3 sequences, under 40% of them singletons. Treatment noted: approximately nine-day PBMC culture with coronavirus spike peptide pools or control peptides (ViraFEST assay). Collection of the unexposed donor's CD4+ T cells took place before the COVID-19 pandemic (2011-2018). This clonotype was detected only a few times. Antigen: not known. This CDR3 spans 17 amino acids. Germline V gene lookup returns CDR1 SGHVS and CDR2 FNYEAQ. Trimming removed 3 bases at V and 3 bases at J, with 17 bases between.

Sample: CD4+ T cells from blood, cultured in vitro. The chain joins TRBV7-6 to TRBJ1-4, with D perhaps matching TRBD1 (5 bases). This receptor was identified in a human donor in good health. The CDR3 DNA is TGTGCCAGCAGCTTCCGGGCCGCCGGGACGGCTAATGAAAAACTGTTTTTT. Protein: CASSFRAAGTANEKLFF. Drawing the rest from reference TRBV7-6 and TRBJ1-4, the complete variable domain is GAGVSQSPRYKVTKRGQDVALRCDPISGHVSLYWYRQALGQGPEFLTYFNYEAQQDKSGLPNDRFSAERPEGSISTLTIQRTEQRDSAMYRCASSFRAAGTANEKLFFGSGTQLSVL.